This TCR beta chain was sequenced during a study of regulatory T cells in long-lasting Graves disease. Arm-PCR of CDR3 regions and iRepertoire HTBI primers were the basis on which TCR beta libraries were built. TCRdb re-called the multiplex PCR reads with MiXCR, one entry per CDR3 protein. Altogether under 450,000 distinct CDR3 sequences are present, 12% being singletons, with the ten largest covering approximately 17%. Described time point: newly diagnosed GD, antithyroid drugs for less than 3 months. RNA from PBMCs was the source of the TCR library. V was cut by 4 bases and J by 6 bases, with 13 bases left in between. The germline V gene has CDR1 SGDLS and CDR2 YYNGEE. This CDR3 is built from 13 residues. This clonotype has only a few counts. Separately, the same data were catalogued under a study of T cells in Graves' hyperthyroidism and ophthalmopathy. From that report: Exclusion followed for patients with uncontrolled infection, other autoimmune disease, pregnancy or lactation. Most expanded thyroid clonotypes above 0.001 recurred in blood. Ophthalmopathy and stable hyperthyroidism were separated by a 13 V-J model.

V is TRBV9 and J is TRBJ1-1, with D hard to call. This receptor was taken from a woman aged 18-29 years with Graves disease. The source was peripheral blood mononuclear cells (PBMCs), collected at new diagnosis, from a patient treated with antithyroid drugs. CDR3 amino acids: CASSLVGSAEAFF. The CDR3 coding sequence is TGTGCCAGCAGCCTTGTGGGTAGCGCTGAAGCTTTCTTT.